The clone carrying this TCR beta chain was observed a few times. The antigen is not known. V lost 2 bases to trimming and J lost 5 bases, with 15 bases between them. This CDR3 region has 15 residues. Per the germline V gene, CDR1 is LGHNA and CDR2 is YSLEER. The data derive from a study of T cells in Graves' hyperthyroidism and ophthalmopathy. Study outcomes and limitations: Blood also contained most expanded thyroid clonotypes above 0.001.

Amplification of TCR beta CDR3 regions was performed using RNA transcripts as template. A set of HTBI primers served as the primers for a first-round RT-PCR of the TCR CDR3. TCRdb used MiXCR to reprocess the multiplex PCR reads, holding one entry per CDR3 protein. Here the sample spans around 450,000 distinct CDR3 sequences, roughly 14% being singletons. Patients having uncontrolled infection, another autoimmune disease, pregnancy or lactation were not included. Sequencing was done on a sample of blood. The rearrangement joins TRBV4-3 to TRBJ1-1; a possible D gene is TRBD1 (5 bases). The source of this sequence is a woman aged 18-29 years with Graves' hyperthyroidism. In DNA form, the CDR3 reads TGCGCCAGCAGCCAACCGGGACGGGGGGAAACTGAAGCTTTCTTT. Its translation: CASSQPGRGETEAFF.